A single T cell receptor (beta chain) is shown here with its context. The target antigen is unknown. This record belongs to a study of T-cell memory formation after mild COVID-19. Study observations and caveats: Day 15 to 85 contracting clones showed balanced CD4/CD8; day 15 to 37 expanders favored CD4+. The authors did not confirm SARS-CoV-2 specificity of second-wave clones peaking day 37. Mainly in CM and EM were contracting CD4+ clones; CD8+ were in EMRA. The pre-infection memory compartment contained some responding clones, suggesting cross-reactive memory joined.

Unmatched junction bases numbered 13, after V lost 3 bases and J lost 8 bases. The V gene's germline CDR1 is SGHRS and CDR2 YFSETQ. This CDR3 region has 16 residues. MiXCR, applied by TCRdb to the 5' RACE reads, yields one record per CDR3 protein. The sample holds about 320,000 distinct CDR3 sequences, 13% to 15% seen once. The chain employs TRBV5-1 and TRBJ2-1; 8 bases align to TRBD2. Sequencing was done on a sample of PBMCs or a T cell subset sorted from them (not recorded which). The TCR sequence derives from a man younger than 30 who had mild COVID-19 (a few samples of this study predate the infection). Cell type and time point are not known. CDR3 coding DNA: TGCGCCAGCAGCTGGCCCGGGCGGGGGGCCCCCCATGAGCAGTTCTTC. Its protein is CASSWPGRGAPHEQFF.